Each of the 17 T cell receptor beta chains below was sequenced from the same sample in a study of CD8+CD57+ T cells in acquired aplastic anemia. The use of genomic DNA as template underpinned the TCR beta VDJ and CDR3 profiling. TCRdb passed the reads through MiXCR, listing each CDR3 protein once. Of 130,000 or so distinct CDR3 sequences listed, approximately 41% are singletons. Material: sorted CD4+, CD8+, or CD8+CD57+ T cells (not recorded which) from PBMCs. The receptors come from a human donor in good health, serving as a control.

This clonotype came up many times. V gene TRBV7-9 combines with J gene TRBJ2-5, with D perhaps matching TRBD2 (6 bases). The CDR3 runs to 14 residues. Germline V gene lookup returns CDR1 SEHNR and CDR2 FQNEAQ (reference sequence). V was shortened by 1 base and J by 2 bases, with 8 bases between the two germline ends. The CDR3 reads CASSLGGTQETQYF. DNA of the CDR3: TGTGCCAGCAGCTTAGGCGGGACTCAAGAGACCCAGTACTTC.

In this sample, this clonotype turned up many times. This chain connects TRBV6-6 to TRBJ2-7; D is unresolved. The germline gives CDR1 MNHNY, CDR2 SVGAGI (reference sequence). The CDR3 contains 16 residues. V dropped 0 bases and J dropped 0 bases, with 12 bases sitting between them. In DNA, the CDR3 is TGTGCCAGCAGTTACTCGTACTCAGGACGCTCCTACGAGCAGTACTTC. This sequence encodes CASSYSYSGRSYEQYF.

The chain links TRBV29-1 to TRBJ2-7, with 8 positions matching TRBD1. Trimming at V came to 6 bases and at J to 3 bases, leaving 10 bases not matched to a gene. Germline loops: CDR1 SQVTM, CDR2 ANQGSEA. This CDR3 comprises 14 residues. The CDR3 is CSVLVRTGNYEQYF. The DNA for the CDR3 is TGCAGCGTCCTCGTTAGGACAGGGAACTACGAGCAGTACTTC.

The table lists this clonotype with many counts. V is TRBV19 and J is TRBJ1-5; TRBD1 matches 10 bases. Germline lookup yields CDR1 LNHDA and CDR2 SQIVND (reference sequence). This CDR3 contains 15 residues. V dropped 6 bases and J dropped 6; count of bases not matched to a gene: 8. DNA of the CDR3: TGTGCCAGTAGCCAGACAGGGGGCCGCGGTCAGCCCCAGCATTTT. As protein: CASSQTGGRGQPQHF. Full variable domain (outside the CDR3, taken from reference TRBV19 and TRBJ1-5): DGGITQSPKYLFRKEGQNVTLSCEQNLNHDAMYWYRQDPGQGLRLIYYSQIVNDFQKGDIAEGYSVSREKKESFPLTVTSAQKNPTAFYLCASSQTGGRGQPQHFGDGTRLSIL.

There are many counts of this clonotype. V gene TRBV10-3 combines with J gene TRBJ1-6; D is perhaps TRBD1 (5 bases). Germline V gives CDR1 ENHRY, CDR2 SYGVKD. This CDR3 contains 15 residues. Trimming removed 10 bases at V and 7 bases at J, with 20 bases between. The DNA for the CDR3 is TGTGCCACCACCCCATCGGGGGGAGGGAATTCACCCCTCCACTTT. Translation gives CATTPSGGGNSPLHF.

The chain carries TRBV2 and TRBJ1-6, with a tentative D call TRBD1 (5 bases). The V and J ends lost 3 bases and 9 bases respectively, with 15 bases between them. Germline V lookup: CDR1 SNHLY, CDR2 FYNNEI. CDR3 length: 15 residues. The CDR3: CASSEVGVVSSPLHF. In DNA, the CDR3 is TGTGCCAGCAGTGAGGTAGGGGTTGTGAGTTCACCCCTCCACTTT.

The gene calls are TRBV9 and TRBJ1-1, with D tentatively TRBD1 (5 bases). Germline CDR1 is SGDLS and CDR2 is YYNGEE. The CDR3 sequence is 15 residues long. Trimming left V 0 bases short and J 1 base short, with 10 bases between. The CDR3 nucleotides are TGTGCCAGCAGCGTAGGGGGGACGCAGAACACTGAAGCTTTCTTT. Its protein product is CASSVGGTQNTEAFF.

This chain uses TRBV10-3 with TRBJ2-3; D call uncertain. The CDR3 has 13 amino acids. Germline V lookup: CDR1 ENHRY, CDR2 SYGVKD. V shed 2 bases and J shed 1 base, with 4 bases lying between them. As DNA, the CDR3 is TGTGCCATCAGTGAGCCACGCACAGATACGCAGTATTTT. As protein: CAISEPRTDTQYF.

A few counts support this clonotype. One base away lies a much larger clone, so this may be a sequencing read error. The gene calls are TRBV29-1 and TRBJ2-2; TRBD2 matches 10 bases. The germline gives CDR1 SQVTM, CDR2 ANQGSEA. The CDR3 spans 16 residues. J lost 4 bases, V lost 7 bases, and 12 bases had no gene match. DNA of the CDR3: TGCAGCGCCCGGAAGGGACTAGCGCGGGGCACCGGGGAGCTGTTTTTT. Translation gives CSARKGLARGTGELFF.

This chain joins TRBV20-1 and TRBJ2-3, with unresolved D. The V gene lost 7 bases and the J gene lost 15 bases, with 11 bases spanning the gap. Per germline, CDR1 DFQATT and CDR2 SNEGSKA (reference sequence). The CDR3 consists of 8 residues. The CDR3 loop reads CSVPPGYF. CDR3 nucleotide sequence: TGCAGTGTCCCTCCCGGATATTTT.

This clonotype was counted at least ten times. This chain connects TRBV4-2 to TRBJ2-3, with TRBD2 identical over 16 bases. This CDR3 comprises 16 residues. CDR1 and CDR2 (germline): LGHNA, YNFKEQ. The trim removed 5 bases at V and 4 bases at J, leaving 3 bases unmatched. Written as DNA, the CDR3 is TGTGCCAGCAGCACCGGGACTAGCGGGGGGGCAGATACGCAGTATTTT. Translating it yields CASSTGTSGGADTQYF.

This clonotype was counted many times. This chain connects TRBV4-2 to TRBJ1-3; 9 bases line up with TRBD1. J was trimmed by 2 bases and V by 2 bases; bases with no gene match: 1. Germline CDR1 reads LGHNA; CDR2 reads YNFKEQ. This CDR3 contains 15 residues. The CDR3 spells CASSQRDRAGNTIYF. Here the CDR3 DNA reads TGTGCCAGCAGCCAACGGGACAGGGCTGGAAACACCATATATTTT.

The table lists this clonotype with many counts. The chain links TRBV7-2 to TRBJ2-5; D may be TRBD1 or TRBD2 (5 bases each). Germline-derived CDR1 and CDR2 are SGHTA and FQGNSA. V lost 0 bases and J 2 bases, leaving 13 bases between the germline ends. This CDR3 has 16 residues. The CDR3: CASSLAAIGGQETQYF. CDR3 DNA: TGTGCCAGCAGCTTAGCCGCAATTGGGGGTCAAGAGACCCAGTACTTC.

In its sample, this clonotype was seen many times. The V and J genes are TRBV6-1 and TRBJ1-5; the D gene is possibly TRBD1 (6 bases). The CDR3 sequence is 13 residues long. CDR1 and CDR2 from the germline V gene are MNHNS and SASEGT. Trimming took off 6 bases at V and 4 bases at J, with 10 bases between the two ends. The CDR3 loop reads CASSGQQNQPQHF. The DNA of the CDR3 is TGTGCCAGCAGCGGACAGCAGAATCAGCCCCAGCATTTT.

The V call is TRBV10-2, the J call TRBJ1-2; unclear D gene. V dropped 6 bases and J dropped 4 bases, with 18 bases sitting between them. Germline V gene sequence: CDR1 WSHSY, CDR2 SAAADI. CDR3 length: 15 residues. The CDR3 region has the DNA TGCGCCAGCAGCCAAGAAAGGGCAGGAGGCTATGGCTACACCTTC. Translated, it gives CASSQERAGGYGYTF.

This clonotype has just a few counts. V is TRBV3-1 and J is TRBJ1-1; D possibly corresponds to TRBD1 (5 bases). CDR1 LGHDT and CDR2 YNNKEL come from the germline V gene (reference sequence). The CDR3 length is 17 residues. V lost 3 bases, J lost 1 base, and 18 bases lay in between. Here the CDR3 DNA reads TGTGCCAGCAGCCACGGCTGGGGGGACTCAGGGAACACTGAAGCTTTCTTT. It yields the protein CASSHGWGDSGNTEAFF.

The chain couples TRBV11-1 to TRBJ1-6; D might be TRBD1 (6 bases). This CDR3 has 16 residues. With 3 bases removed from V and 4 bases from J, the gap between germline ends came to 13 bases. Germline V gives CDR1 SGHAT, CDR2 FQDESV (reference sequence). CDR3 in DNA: TGTGCCAGCAGCTTTTCGGGGGCCCCTTATAATTCACCCCTCCACTTT. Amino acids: CASSFSGAPYNSPLHF.